Sequencing of this T cell receptor (beta chain) was carried out in a study of tumor-infiltrating lymphocytes in primary liver carcinoma. Study conclusions and caveats: There was no comparison of CD4+ and CD8+ repertoires, as samples were bulk unsorted.

Constant-region priming of approximately 0.55 ug total RNA yielded TCR beta cDNA. Modified slightly, ARM-PCR produced TCR beta libraries over three nested multiplex PCR rounds. Primers for the first two PCR rounds were TRBV1-TRBV30 forward primers and a C-beta reverse primer (about 11 cycles per round). MiXCR, run by TCRdb on the multiplex PCR reads, gives a single entry per CDR3 protein. The sample holds about 310,000 distinct CDR3 sequences, approximately 58% seen once. Germline DNA was also extracted, while the blood RNA originated from unsorted whole blood. The study enrolled treatment-naive patients with chronic HBV infection. V dropped 10 bases and J dropped 5 bases, with 17 bases sitting between them. There are 13 residues in the CDR3. From germline, CDR1 is MNHEY and CDR2 SVGEGT. Comment on this clonotype: What it recognizes is unknown. A much more abundant neighbour one base away suggests this may be a read error.

The chain employs TRBV6-2 or TRBV6-3 and TRBJ1-1; unclear D gene. Sequenced: peripheral blood. This receptor was identified in a woman younger than 45 with primary liver carcinoma and hepatitis B virus infection. The CDR3 is CATRENIATEAFF. The DNA for the CDR3 is TGTGCCACCAGAGAAAATATTGCGACTGAAGCTTTCTTT.